This TCR beta chain was sequenced in a study of shared clonotypes between healthy human individuals. The CDR3 has 13 residues. Germline V lookup: CDR1 GTSNPN, CDR2 SVGIG (reference sequence). The trim removed 0 bases at V and 6 bases at J, leaving 4 bases unmatched. The repertoire was sequenced with immunoSEQ multiplex PCR; TCRdb's copy has only in-frame clones and lacks some. Altogether millions of clones are present, 85% to 95% being singletons, with the ten largest covering more than 0.1%. The rearrangement uses TRBV30 and TRBJ1-1, with 7 bases that match TRBD1. The clonotype comes from a man aged 18-30 years in good health. Sample: naive CD4+ T cells sorted from blood. This sample's subset: CD45RA+ positively selected. The CDR3 loop is CAWSVTGLAEAFF. CDR3 nucleotide sequence: TGTGCCTGGAGTGTGACAGGGCTGGCTGAAGCTTTCTTT.